This T cell receptor beta chain is from a study of shared clonotypes between healthy human individuals. Background on the study: Aged between 18 and 49, the donors were a couple of women and a few men. Donors had three CD4 naive, three CD4 memory, two CD8 naive and one CD8 memory plate apiece.

Germline assignment: CDR1 SSHAT and CDR2 FNYEAQ (reference sequence). V lost 0 bases to trimming and J lost 5 bases; unmatched junction nucleotides: 6. The CDR3 is made up of 18 amino acids. Here immunoSEQ multiplex PCR was the method, and the copy in TCRdb shows in-frame clones only, minus some. The top ten hold 0.37% of the sample, which has under 2.5 million clones, roughly 92% seen once. Participating donors were healthy, HIV-negative adults free of recent acute infections or vaccinations. This chain uses TRBV7-7 with TRBJ2-1; 14 nucleotides line up with TRBD2. The clonotype was recovered from a man in his late teens or twenties in good health. Some clones in this sample may be carry-over from other donors' samples. The sample was naive CD4+ T cells from PBMCs. The subset: CD45RA+ positively selected. CDR3 loop: CASSLAPRLAGGDNEQFF. The CDR3, as DNA: TGTGCCAGCAGCTTAGCGCCCCGACTAGCGGGAGGGGACAATGAGCAGTTCTTC.